A single sample gave rise to the 9 T cell receptor beta chains below, sequenced in a study of beta chain features in type 1 diabetes. Overall study results and limits: When Type 1 diabetes patients were examined, their TCRB CDR3s proved moderately but significantly shorter in all four CD4+ subsets.

Expressed TCRB transcripts were sequenced because the entire RNA isolate underwent reverse transcription. The assay was immunoSEQ multiplex PCR, and TCRdb's table has in-frame clones only and misses some. The data contain 640,000 or so clones, around 15% of them seen just once; the ten biggest clones take up less than 0.025%. Their specific antigens are unknown. Sequences were obtained from naive CD4+ T cells from blood. These receptors all come from a man in his late teens or twenties with type 1 diabetes.

The gene calls are TRBV27 and TRBJ2-1, with 9 nucleotides matching TRBD1. This CDR3 is 17 amino acids long. J lost 4 bases, V lost 2 bases, and 9 bases had no gene match. The germline V gene encodes CDR1 MNHEY and CDR2 SMNVEV (reference sequence). CDR3 in amino acids: CASSLRPQGTGYNEQFF. The CDR3 bases are TGTGCCAGCAGTTTACGGCCACAGGGGACAGGGTACAATGAGCAGTTCTTC.

This clone was counted a few times. V gene TRBV4-1 combines with J gene TRBJ2-1; D might be TRBD2 (6 bases). This CDR3 spans 14 amino acids. V lost 3 bases to trimming and J lost 4 bases, with 10 bases between them. Germline values: CDR1 MGHRA, CDR2 YSYEKL. The CDR3 DNA reads as TGCGCCAGCAGCCAGACCGGGACTTACAATGAGCAGTTCTTC. It codes for CASSQTGTYNEQFF.

This clone was recorded a few times. Relative to the germline gene, one junction end is altered; a read error may explain this. The chain combines TRBV30 with TRBJ1-1; D call uncertain. The CDR3 loop spans 11 amino acids. Per the germline V gene, CDR1 is GTSNPN and CDR2 is SVGIG (reference sequence). The DNA for the CDR3 is TGTGCCTGGAGTGGTAACATTGAAGCTTTCTTT. It specifies CAWSGNIEAFF.

This clone was recorded a few times. This chain joins TRBV5-1 and TRBJ2-5, with D possibly being TRBD1 (6 bases). Trimming pared 3 bases from V and 2 bases from J, leaving 11 bases between. This CDR3 has 14 amino acids. CDR1 and CDR2 from the germline V gene are SGHRS and YFSETQ. The CDR3 reads CASSSTGQQETQYF. The CDR3 DNA reads as TGCGCCAGCAGCTCTACCGGACAGCAAGAGACCCAGTACTTC.

This clone was seen a handful of times. The V gene is TRBV13, the J gene TRBJ2-7; D is possibly TRBD1 or TRBD2 (5 bases each). V lost 2 bases and J lost 9, with 17 bases in between. Germline CDR1 is PRHDT and CDR2 is FYEKMQ (reference sequence). The CDR3 is 14 amino acids. CDR3 in amino acids: CASSLWGPTRGQYF. CDR3 bases: TGTGCCAGCAGCTTATGGGGACCTACGAGAGGGCAGTACTTC.

V gene TRBV30 combines with J gene TRBJ2-7; perhaps D is TRBD1 or TRBD2 (6 bases each). Trimming removed 2 bases from V and 3 bases from J, with 17 bases in between. CDR1 and CDR2 from the germline V gene are GTSNPN and SVGIG (reference sequence). The CDR3 loop spans 15 amino acids. In nucleotides, the CDR3 is TGTGCCTGGAGTCCCCGGACAGCGGGCCTCTACGAGCAGTACTTC. Residues: CAWSPRTAGLYEQYF.

This clone came up a few times. The V and J genes are TRBV7-9 and TRBJ1-2; TRBD1 is a possible D gene (5 bases). Germline V gene lookup returns CDR1 SEHNR and CDR2 FQNEAQ (reference sequence). V lost 6 bases, J lost 3 bases, and 17 bases lay in between. The CDR3 is 15 residues long. Here the CDR3 reads CASSSYRDADYGYTF. CDR3 sequence (DNA): TGTGCCAGCAGTTCCTACCGGGACGCCGACTATGGCTACACCTTC. The variable domain in full, with the rest retrieved from reference TRBV7-9 and TRBJ1-2, is DTGVSQNPRHKITKRGQNVTFRCDPISEHNRLYWYRQTLGQGPEFLTYFQNEAQLEKSRLLSDRFSAERPKGSFSTLEIQRTEQGDSAMYLCASSSYRDADYGYTFGSGTRLTVV.

As concerns this clone: This CDR3 is also generated by other DNA sequences in the sample. The chain carries TRBV6-5 and TRBJ1-1; possible D gene TRBD1, 5 bases. Germline-derived CDR1 and CDR2 are MNHEY and SVGAGI. V gave up 2 bases and J gave up 2 bases, with 9 bases separating them. This CDR3 spans 14 amino acids. CDR3 residues: CASSYGGRNTEAFF. The CDR3 region has the DNA TGTGCCAGCAGTTACGGGGGACGAAACACTGAAGCTTTCTTT.

This chain uses TRBV6-6 with TRBJ1-2, with D possibly TRBD1 on 6 matching bases. With 6 bases removed from V and 2 bases from J, the gap between germline ends came to 13 bases. The germline CDR1 and CDR2 sequences are MNHNY and SVGAGI (reference sequence). The CDR3 extends over 14 amino acids. The CDR3 protein is CASRPTGNNYGYTF. CDR3 nucleotide sequence: TGTGCCAGCAGGCCTACAGGGAACAACTATGGCTACACCTTC.